This entry features one T cell receptor (beta chain) sequence. One entry per CDR3 protein, called by TCRdb with MiXCR from the 5' RACE reads. Among under 900,000 distinct CDR3 sequences listed, about 18% were seen once. This entry belongs to a study of identical twins. The CDR3 consists of 14 residues. In germline, CDR1 is DFQATT, CDR2 SNEGSKA (reference sequence). Trimming removed 0 bases at V and 4 bases at J, with 13 bases between. These data were likewise used in another study, on T cells expressing NK-cell markers. According to that study: The study drew TCR beta repertoires from sorted CD3+CD56+NKG2C+, CD3+CD56+NKG2C- and CD3+CD56-NKG2C+ T cells.

This rearrangement joins TRBV20-1 to TRBJ2-7; no definite D call. The sample comprised PBMCs. This receptor was obtained from a woman between 18 and 29 years old in good health. The DNA for the CDR3 is TGCAGTGCTAGAGATGACGGCCTACTATACGAGCAGTACTTC. Protein product: CSARDDGLLYEQYF.